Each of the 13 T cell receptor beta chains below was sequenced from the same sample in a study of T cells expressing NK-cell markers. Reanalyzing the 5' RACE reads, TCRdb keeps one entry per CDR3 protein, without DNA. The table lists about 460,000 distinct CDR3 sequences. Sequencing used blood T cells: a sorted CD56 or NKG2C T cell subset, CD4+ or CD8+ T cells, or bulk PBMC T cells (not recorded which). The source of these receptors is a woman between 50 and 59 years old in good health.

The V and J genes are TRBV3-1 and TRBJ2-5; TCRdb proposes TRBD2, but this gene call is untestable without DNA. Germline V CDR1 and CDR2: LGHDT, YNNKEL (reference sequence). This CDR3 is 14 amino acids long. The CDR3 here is CASSQGGGSKTQYF.

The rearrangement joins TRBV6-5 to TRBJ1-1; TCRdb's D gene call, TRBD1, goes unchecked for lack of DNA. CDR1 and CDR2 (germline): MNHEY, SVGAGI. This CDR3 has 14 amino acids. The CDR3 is CASSYQSGRGQAFF.

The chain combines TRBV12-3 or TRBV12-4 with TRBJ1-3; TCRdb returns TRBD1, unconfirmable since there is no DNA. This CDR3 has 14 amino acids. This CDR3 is CASRASGSGNTIYF.

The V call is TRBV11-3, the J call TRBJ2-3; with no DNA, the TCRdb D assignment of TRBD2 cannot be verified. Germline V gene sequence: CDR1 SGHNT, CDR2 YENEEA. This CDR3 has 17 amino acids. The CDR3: CASSLGKREPGEDTQYF. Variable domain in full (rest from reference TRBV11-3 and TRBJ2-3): EAGVVQSPRYKIIEKKQPVAFWCNPISGHNTLYWYLQNLGQGPELLIRYENEEAVDDSQLPKDRFSAERLKGVDSTLKIQPAELGDSAVYLCASSLGKREPGEDTQYFGPGTRLTVL.

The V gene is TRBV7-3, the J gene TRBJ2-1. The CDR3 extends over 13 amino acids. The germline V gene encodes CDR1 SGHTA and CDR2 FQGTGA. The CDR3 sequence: CASSLKEDVEQFF. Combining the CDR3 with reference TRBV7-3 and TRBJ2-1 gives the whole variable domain GAGVSQTPSNKVTEKGKYVELRCDPISGHTALYWYRQSLGQGPEFLIYFQGTGAADDSGLPNDRFFAVRPEGSVSTLKIQRTERGDSAVYLCASSLKEDVEQFFGPGTRLTVL.

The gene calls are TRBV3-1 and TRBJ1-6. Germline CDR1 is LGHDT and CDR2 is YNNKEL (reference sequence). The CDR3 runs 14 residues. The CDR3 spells CASRQGWDNSPLHF. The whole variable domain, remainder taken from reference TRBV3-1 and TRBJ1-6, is DTAVSQTPKYLVTQMGNDKSIKCEQNLGHDTMYWYKQDSKKFLKIMFSYNNKELIINETVPNRFSPKSPDKAHLNLHINSLELGDSAVYFCASRQGWDNSPLHFGNGTRLTVT.

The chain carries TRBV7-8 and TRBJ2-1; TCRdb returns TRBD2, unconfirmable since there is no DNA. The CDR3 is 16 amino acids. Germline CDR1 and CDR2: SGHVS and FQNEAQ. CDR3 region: CASSPSSASSYNEQFF.

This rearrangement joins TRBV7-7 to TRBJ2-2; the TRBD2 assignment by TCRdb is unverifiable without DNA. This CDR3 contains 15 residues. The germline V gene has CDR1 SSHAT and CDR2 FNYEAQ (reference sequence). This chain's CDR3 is CASSAGLGNTGELFF.

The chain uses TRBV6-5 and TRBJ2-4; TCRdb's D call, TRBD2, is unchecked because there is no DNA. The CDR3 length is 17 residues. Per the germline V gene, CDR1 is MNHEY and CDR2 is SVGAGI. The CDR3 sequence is CASSYRTSGSPKNIQYF.

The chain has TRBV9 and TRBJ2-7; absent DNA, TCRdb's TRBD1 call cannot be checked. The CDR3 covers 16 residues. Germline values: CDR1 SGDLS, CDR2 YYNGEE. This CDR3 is CASSVEGTGEIYEQYF.

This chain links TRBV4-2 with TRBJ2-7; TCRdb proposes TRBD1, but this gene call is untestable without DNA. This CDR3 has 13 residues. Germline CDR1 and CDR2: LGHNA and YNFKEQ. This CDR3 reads CASSQEGRHEQYF.

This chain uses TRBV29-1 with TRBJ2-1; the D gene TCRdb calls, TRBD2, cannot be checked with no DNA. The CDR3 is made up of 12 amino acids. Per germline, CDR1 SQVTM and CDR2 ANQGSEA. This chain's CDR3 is CSAGLGVYEQFF.

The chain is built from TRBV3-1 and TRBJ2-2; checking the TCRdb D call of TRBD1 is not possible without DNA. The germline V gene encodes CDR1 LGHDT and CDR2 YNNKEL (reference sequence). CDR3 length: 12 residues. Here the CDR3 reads CASSQLREELFF.